This T cell receptor (beta chain) was sequenced during a study of T cells after somatic rescue of genetic block. The length of the CDR3 is 14 residues. V was clipped by 3 bases and J by 3 bases; unmatched bases: 4. Per germline, CDR1 KGHSH and CDR2 LQKENI. The repertoire was sequenced with immunoSEQ multiplex PCR; TCRdb's copy has only in-frame clones and lacks some. The table records 110,000 or so clones, about nine tenths of them present only once. The sequence came from a woman younger than 30. The rearrangement links TRBV18 to TRBJ1-1, with 7 bases matching TRBD1. The sample comprised peripheral blood mononuclear cells (PBMCs). The chain's CDR3 is CASSPVGGDTEAFF. CDR3 sequence (DNA): TGTGCCAGCTCACCCGTAGGGGGCGACACTGAAGCTTTCTTT.